This T cell receptor beta chain was recovered during a study of OX40 agonist ivuxolimab in advanced cancers. Study context: Patients were dosed intravenously with ivuxolimab at 0.01 to 10 mg/kg every 2 weeks. Notes on the study in general: Researchers report that CD8+ T cells had, on average, more expanded clones than CD4+. The study did not work out the antigen specificity of the expanded peripheral T cells.

V gave up 3 bases and J gave up 7 bases; unmatched junction bases: 6. Germline CDR1 SGHDT, CDR2 YYEEEE. The CDR3 has 14 residues. A remark on this clone: Its antigen is currently unknown.

Some clones are missing from TCRdb's copy, which holds only in-frame ones; the method was immunoSEQ multiplex PCR. This table has around 80,000 clones, about 88% appearing once. Anyone with autoimmune disease history or systemic immunosuppression was excluded. The rearrangement uses TRBV5-6 and TRBJ1-4; 7 bases align to TRBD1. The material was CD4+ or CD8+ T cells sorted from blood, obtained in a trial of the OX40 agonist ivuxolimab. The sequence was obtained from an adult with an advanced solid tumor such as melanoma, head and neck, liver or kidney cancer. The CDR3 nucleotides are TGTGCCAGCAGCTCTACAGGGGTAGGTGAAAAACTGTTTTTT. Its translation: CASSSTGVGEKLFF.